A selection of T cell receptor beta chains follows, all from one sample in a study of T cells in Graves' hyperthyroidism and ophthalmopathy. TCRdb reanalysed the multiplex PCR reads using MiXCR and keeps one entry per CDR3 protein. The table includes hundreds of thousands of distinct CDR3 sequences, about 20% detected once. Sequencing was carried out using blood. The receptors were gathered from a man aged 40-55 years with Graves' ophthalmopathy. The CDR3 runs from the conserved cysteine through the conserved F or W. A D gene is named only where the DNA matches it firmly. Clone size is shown for a subset of rows, as once, few, many or a class of expanded clone.

j_call v_call d_call clone_size cdr3_nt cdr3_aa
TRBJ2-1 TRBV6-1 . few TGTGCCAGCCGACGGTGGGGGACAACTAATGAGCAGTTCTTC CASRRWGTTNEQFF
TRBJ2-5 TRBV12-3/TRBV12-4 . few TGTGCCAGCAGCATACTGAGTCGGGCAGAGACCCAGTACTTC CASSILSRAETQYF
TRBJ2-1 TRBV7-9 TRBD2 many TGTGCCAGCAGCTCTTCTAGCGGGGGGCTCAATGAGCAGTTCTTC CASSSSSGGLNEQFF
TRBJ1-1 TRBV20-1 . once TGCAGTGCTAGTACGGGGGGCATGGCTGGAGCTTTCTTT CSASTGGMAGAFF
TRBJ1-5 TRBV20-1 TRBD1 many TGCAGTGCCACGACAGGGGAAAATCAGCCCCAGCATTTT CSATTGENQPQHF
TRBJ2-3 TRBV5-1 . few TGCGCCAGCAGCCCGATTGTCAGCACAGATACGCAGTATTTT CASSPIVSTDTQYF
TRBJ2-5 TRBV24-1 . . TGTGCCACCAGTGACTCCGGGACCCAAGAGACCCAGTACTTC CATSDSGTQETQYF
TRBJ1-5 TRBV20-1 TRBD1 . TGCGGTGCTAGACCTGGGGACAGGTATAATGTTAGGCAGCCCCAGCATTTT CGARPGDRYNVRQPQHF
TRBJ2-2 TRBV12-3/TRBV12-4 . . TGTGCCAGCAGTTTGATGAGAGCCGGGGAGCTGTTTTTT CASSLMRAGELFF
TRBJ1-6 TRBV27 . . TGTGCCAGCAGTTTTGGACGGAACTCCTATAATTCACCCCTCCACTTT CASSFGRNSYNSPLHF
TRBJ2-1 TRBV6-2/TRBV6-3 TRBD2 . TGTGCCAGCAGAACGACTAGCGGGAGAGGTCGTTCCTACAATGAGCAGTTCTTC CASRTTSGRGRSYNEQFF
TRBJ2-3 TRBV7-2 TRBD2 few TGTGCCAGCAGCATTGGCGGGGGGCGCACAGATACGCAGTATTTT CASSIGGGRTDTQYF
TRBJ1-1 TRBV6-1 . . TGTGCCAGCAGTGAAGCTTTTGGGGTGAACACTGAAGCTTTATTT CASSEAFGVNTEALF
TRBJ1-1 TRBV29-1 . . TGCAGCGTTTTCCCCACATGGACAGTTACTGAAGCTTTCTTT CSVFPTWTVTEAFF
TRBJ1-2 TRBV10-3 . few TGTGCCATCAGTGAGTCGGAAGTTACCTATGGCTACACCTTC CAISESEVTYGYTF
TRBJ2-1 TRBV6-5 . many TGTGCCAGCAGTTACCGCTTGGTGGGCACCAATGAGCAGTTCTTC CASSYRLVGTNEQFF
TRBJ1-1 TRBV6-1 TRBD1 many TGTGCCAGCACCGCACAGGGGGCGTCCAACACTGAAGCTTTCTTT CASTAQGASNTEAFF
TRBJ2-7 TRBV7-2 . many TGTGCCAGCAGCTTACTCGGCGGAGATACCTACGAGCAGTACTTC CASSLLGGDTYEQYF
TRBJ2-5 TRBV2 TRBD2 many TGTGCCAGCAATCCCTTAGCGGGAGCCCGGCAGACCCAGTACTTC CASNPLAGARQTQYF
TRBJ2-1 TRBV27 TRBD2 few TGTGCCAGCAGCCCTGGACTAGCGGGAGGAGAGCAGTTCTTC CASSPGLAGGEQFF
TRBJ2-3 TRBV18 . many TGTGCCAGCTCACGGGACCACGGCACAGATACGCAGTATTTT CASSRDHGTDTQYF
TRBJ1-2 TRBV7-2 TRBD1 many TGTGCCAGCAGCCCCCCGGACAGGATTAACTATGGCTACACCTTC CASSPPDRINYGYTF
TRBJ2-2 TRBV6-1 TRBD1 few TGTGCCAGCAGCGGGGACAGGGGGGGCACCGGGGAGCTGTTTTTT CASSGDRGGTGELFF
TRBJ1-1 TRBV5-5 . few TGTGCCAGCAGTCAGGGATCGAGCACTGAAGCTTTCTTT CASSQGSSTEAFF
TRBJ2-3 TRBV7-3 . few TGTGCCAGCAGCCAAAGTCCCCCGTGGGCCGGAGGGGTAGATACGCAGTATTTT CASSQSPPWAGGVDTQYF
TRBJ2-1 TRBV9 TRBD2 few TGTGCCAGCAGCGTGCGGGGGTCAGTCGCCAATGAGCAGTTCTTC CASSVRGSVANEQFF
TRBJ2-7 TRBV7-8 . many TGTGCCAGCAGCCCTAGACAGGTCTCCTACGAGCAGTACTTC CASSPRQVSYEQYF
TRBJ2-1 TRBV7-3 . . TGTGCCAGCAGCCCTAAGGGAAATCCTTTGGGGAATGAGCAGTTCTTC CASSPKGNPLGNEQFF
TRBJ2-2 TRBV19 . . TGTGCCAGTAGTGGTAAGACACATACCTACACCGGGGAGCTGTTTTTT CASSGKTHTYTGELFF
TRBJ2-2 TRBV11-3 TRBD2 many TGTGCCAGCAGCGGACTAGGAACCGGGGAGCTGTTTTTT CASSGLGTGELFF
TRBJ1-5 TRBV7-8 . few TGTGCCAGCAGCTTAGGTACAGGGTCTAATCAGCCCCAGCATTTT CASSLGTGSNQPQHF
TRBJ2-1 TRBV20-1 . . TGCAGTGCTACGGGAGTTTACTACAATGAGCAGTTCTTC CSATGVYYNEQFF
TRBJ2-1 TRBV20-1 TRBD2 . TGCAGTGCTAGTCGAGGACTAGCGGGAAACAATGAGCAGCTCTTC CSASRGLAGNNEQLF
TRBJ2-7 TRBV7-3 TRBD2 . TGTGCCAGCAGCCAATATCATAGCGGGAGGGACGAGCAGTACTTC CASSQYHSGRDEQYF
TRBJ1-3 TRBV12-3/TRBV12-4 . few TGTGCCAGCAGCCCTATCCAGGGTGGTGGAAACACCATATATTTT CASSPIQGGGNTIYF
TRBJ2-7 TRBV6-1 . few TGTGCCAGCAGTGAAAGAGCAGGGCAGGACGAGCAGTACTTC CASSERAGQDEQYF
TRBJ2-5 TRBV4-2 TRBD2 few TGTGCCAGCAGCCAAGATTTGAGCGGGAGGTTGGAGACCCAGTACTTC CASSQDLSGRLETQYF
TRBJ1-1 TRBV18 . many TGTGCCAGCTCACCTTCAGAGAACACTGAAGCTTTCTTT CASSPSENTEAFF
TRBJ1-2 TRBV11-2 . many TGTGCCAGCAGCCTTGACAGGAGCGGCTACACCTTC CASSLDRSGYTF
TRBJ1-1 TRBV5-1 . few TGCGCCAGCAGCTCCCTACGGGGAGGGGACACTGAAGCTTTCTTT CASSSLRGGDTEAFF
TRBJ1-1 TRBV18 . . TGTGCCAGCCCACCGGCTGGGGGGCTGAACACTGAAGCTTTCTTT CASPPAGGLNTEAFF
TRBJ2-2 TRBV5-1 . few TGCGCCAGCAGCCCCTATGGTTCGGGCGCGGACAGACTGAACACCGGGGAGCTGTTTTTT CASSPYGSGADRLNTGELFF
TRBJ1-2 TRBV5-8 . few TGTGCCAGCAGCTTGGAGGTCCGCCGGAACTATGGCTACACCTTC CASSLEVRRNYGYTF
TRBJ2-3 TRBV2 . many TGTGCCAGCAGTGTGCCAGATACGCAGTATTTT CASSVPDTQYF
TRBJ2-7 TRBV12-3/TRBV12-4 . few TGTGCCAGCAGTCGGACTCGTAGGGACGAGCAGTACTTC CASSRTRRDEQYF
TRBJ2-3 TRBV4-2 TRBD2 few TGTGCCAGCAGCGGAAGCGGGGGCACAGATACGCAGTATTTT CASSGSGGTDTQYF
TRBJ1-1 TRBV15 . . TGTGCCACCGCCGACAACAGGGTGCGGGGCCATGAAGCTTTCTTT CATADNRVRGHEAFF